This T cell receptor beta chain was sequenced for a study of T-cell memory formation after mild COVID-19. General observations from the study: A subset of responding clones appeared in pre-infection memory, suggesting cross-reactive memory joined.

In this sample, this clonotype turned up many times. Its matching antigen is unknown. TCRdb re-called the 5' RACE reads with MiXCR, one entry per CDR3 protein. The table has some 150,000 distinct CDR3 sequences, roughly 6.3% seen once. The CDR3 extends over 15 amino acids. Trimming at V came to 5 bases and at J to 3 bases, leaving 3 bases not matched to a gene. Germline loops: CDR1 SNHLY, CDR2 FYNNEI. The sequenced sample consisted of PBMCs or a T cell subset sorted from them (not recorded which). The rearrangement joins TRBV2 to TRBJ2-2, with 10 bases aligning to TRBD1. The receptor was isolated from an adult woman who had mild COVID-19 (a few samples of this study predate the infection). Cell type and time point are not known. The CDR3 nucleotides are TGTGCCAGCAGTCAAGGACAGGGGGACACCGGGGAGCTGTTTTTT. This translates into CASSQGQGDTGELFF.